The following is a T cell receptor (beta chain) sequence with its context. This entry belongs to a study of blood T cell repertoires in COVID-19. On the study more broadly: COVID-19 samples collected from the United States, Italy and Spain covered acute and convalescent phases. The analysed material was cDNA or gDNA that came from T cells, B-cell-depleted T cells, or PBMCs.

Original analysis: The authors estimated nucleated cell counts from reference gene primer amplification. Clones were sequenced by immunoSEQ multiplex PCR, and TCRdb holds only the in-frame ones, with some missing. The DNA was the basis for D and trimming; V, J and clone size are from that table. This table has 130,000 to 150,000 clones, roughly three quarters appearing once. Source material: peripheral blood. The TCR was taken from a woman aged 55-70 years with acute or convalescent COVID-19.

CDR3 in DNA: TGTGCCAGCAGCCCGGGGGCTAGCGGGATTCACAATGAGCAGTTCTTC. Residues: CASSPGASGIHNEQFF. The chain combines TRBV3-1 (or the pseudogene TRBV3-2) with TRBJ2-1; 9 bases are a match to TRBD2. The germline gives CDR1 LGHDT, CDR2 YNNKEL (reference sequence). V trimming: 4 bases; J trimming: 5 bases; junction bases outside the gene matches: 9. The CDR3 extends over 16 amino acids.